This T cell receptor beta chain came from a study of early T cells in non-severe SARS-CoV-2 infection (TCRdb year 2021). About the full investigation: Bulk RNA from unsorted whole blood was used for TCR sequencing, so alpha and beta chains could not be paired. Results the study describes overall, beyond this receptor: VDJdb matching was skewed toward anti-spike CD8 responses and likely underestimated virus-specific expansions, missing private and CD4 specificities.

Of note for this clonotype: There is no known antigen for this receptor. One base away there is no much larger clone; base qualities are not given.

The study was a case-control design nested within a healthcare worker cohort in London, UK, with weekly nasopharyngeal swab PCR tests and blood sampling. Healthcare workers were enrolled in the week of the UK lockdown, from 23 to 31 March 2020, and were followed every week for up to roughly 15 weeks. Libraries were constructed by 5' RACE. The sequencer was a NextSeq 500. To correct for sequencing error and PCR bias, the TCR library protocol tagged individual cDNA molecules with unique molecular identifiers. TCR alpha and beta chains were both sequenced, and the abundances of alpha and beta sequences in each sample were closely correlated with each other. From the authors' description of their analysis: Decombinator V4 was used to perform V gene, J gene and CDR3 annotation of TCR sequences. TCRs were defined as expanded if a significant change between any two time points was detected under a Poisson model with p below 0.0001. Abundances of TCRs were expressed as counts per million after normalisation to the total number of TCRs sequenced in each sample. MAIT TCRs were defined by TRAV1-2 paired with TRAJ12, TRAJ20 or TRAJ33, and iNKT TCRs by TRAV10 paired with TRAJ18. VDJdb, accessed 1 November 2021, was searched for CMV, EBV and SARS-CoV-2 annotated TCRs, with TCRs annotated for multiple antigens excluded. TCRdb passed the public sequencing reads through fastp at Q25 and MiXCR, retaining productive beta sequences. When rows share a CDR3 protein, they turn into one entry using the most common DNA and genes. For this entry, the V and J calls and clone size follow TCRdb and not the study's own pipeline. For this sample the table gives approximately 66,000 distinct CDR3 sequences, of which over 10% were detected only once. The ten largest clones take up about 5.2% of the sample.

V has 4 bases trimmed and J has 3 bases trimmed; junction bases matching no gene number 7. Spanning cysteine to phenylalanine, the CDR3 consists of 16 amino acids. Left in the record is the CDR3 DNA by itself, 48 bases read in frame from the first base. Looking up the germline V gene yields CDR1 KGHDR and CDR2 SFDVKD. The rearrangement joined TRBV24-1 to TRBJ2-1; 8 junctional bases match TRBD1. The receptor was derived from an adult who was a healthcare worker with PCR-confirmed SARS-CoV-2 infection or an uninfected control (not recorded which). Sequencing input: whole blood. This receptor has the CDR3 CATSDQGQGIYNEQFF. The nucleotide sequence reads TGTGCCACCAGTGACCAAGGACAGGGCATCTACAATGAGCAGTTCTTC.